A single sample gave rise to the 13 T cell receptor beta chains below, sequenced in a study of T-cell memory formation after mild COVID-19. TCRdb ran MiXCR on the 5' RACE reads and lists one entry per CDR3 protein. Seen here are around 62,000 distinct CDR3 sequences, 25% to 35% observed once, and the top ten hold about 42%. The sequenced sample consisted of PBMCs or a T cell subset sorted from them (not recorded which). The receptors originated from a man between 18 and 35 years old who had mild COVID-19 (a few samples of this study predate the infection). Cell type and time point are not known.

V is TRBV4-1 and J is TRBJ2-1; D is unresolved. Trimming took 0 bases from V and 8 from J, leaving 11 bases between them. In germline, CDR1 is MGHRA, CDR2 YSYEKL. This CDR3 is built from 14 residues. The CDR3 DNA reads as TGCGCCAGCAGCCAAGAACCGGGTCAAGATGAGCAGTTCTTC. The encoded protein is CASSQEPGQDEQFF.

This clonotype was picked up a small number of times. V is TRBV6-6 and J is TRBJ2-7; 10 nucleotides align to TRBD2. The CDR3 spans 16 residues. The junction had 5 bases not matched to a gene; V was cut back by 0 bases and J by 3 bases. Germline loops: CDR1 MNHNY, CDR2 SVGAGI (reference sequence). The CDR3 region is CASSYSLAGVNYEQYV. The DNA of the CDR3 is TGTGCCAGCAGTTACTCCCTAGCGGGGGTTAACTACGAGCAGTACGTC.

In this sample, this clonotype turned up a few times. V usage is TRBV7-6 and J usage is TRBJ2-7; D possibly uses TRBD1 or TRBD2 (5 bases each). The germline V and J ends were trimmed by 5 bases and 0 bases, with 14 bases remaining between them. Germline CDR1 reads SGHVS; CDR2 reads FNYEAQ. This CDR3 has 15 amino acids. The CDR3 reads CASSPGDGPSYEQYF. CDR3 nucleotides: TGTGCCAGCAGCCCTGGGGACGGACCCTCCTACGAGCAGTACTTC. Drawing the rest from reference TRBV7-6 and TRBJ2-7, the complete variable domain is GAGVSQSPRYKVTKRGQDVALRCDPISGHVSLYWYRQALGQGPEFLTYFNYEAQQDKSGLPNDRFSAERPEGSISTLTIQRTEQRDSAMYRCASSPGDGPSYEQYFGPGTRLTVT.

The CDR3 bases are TGTGCCAGCAAGACAGACCATGCTAACTATGGCTACACCTTC. Its translation is CASKTDHANYGYTF. The chain has TRBV12-3 or TRBV12-4 and TRBJ1-2; maybe TRBD1 (5 bases). The CDR3 spans 14 residues. The germline V and J ends were trimmed by 7 bases and 0 bases, with 12 bases remaining between them.

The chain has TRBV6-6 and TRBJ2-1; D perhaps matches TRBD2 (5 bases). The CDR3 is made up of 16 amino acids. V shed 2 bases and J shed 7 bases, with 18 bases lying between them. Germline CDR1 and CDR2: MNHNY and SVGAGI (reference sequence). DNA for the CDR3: TGTGCCAGCAGTTACCCGAGCGGCTCCAAAGGGAATGAGCAGTTCTTC. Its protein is CASSYPSGSKGNEQFF.

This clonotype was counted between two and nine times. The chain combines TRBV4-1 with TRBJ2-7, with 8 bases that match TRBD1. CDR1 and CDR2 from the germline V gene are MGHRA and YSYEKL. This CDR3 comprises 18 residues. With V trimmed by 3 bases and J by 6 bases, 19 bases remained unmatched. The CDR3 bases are TGCGCCAGCAGCCAGATAGCACCGATTGACAGGGGTGCTTCCGAGCAGTACTTC. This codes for CASSQIAPIDRGASEQYF.

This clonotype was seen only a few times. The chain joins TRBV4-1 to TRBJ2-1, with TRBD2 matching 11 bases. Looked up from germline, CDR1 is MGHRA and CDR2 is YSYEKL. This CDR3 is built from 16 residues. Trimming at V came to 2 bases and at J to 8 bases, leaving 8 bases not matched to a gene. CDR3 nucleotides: TGCGCCAGCAGCCAACAGCCTAGCGGGGGGTTTTATGAGCAGTTCTTC. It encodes CASSQQPSGGFYEQFF.

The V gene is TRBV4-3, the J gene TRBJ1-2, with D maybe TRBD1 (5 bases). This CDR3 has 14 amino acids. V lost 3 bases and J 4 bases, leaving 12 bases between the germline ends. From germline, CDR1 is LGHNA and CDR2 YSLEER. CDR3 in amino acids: CASSQDQGVYGYTF. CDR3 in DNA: TGCGCCAGCAGCCAGGACCAGGGTGTCTATGGCTACACCTTC.

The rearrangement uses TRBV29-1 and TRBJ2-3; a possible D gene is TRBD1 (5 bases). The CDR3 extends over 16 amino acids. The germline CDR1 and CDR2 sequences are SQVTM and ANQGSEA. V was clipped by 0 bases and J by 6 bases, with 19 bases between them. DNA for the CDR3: TGCAGCGTTGAAGATTGGGGTGCAGGGTCCGGTGATACGCAGTATTTT. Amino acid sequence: CSVEDWGAGSGDTQYF.

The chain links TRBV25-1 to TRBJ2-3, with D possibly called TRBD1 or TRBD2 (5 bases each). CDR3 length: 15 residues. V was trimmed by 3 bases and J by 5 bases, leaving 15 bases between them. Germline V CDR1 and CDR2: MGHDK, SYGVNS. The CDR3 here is CASSDSRVEGDTQYF. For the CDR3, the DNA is TGTGCCAGCAGTGACAGCAGGGTAGAGGGAGATACGCAGTATTTT.

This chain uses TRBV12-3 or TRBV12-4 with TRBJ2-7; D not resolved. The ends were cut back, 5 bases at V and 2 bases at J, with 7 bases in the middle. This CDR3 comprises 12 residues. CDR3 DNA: TGTGCCAGCAGTCCAAGACCCTACGAGCAGTACTTC. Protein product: CASSPRPYEQYF.

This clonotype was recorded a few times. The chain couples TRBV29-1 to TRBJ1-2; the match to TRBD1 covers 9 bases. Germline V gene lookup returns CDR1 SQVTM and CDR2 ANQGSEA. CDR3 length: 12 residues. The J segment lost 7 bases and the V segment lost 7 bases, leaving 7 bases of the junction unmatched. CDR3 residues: CSGGQGSIGYTF. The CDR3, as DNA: TGCAGCGGGGGACAGGGCTCCATTGGCTACACCTTC. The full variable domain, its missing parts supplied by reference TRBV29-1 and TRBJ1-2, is SAVISQKPSRDICQRGTSLTIQCQVDSQVTMMFWYRQQPGQSLTLIATANQGSEATYESGFVIDKFPISRPNLTFSTLTVSNMSPEDSSIYLCSGGQGSIGYTFGSGTRLTVV.

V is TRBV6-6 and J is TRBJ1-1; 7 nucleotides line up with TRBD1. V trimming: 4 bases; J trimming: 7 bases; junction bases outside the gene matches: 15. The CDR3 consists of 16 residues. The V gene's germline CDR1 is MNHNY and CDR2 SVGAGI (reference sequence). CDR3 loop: CASSWDSYPHELEAFF. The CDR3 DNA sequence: TGTGCCAGCAGTTGGGACAGCTACCCCCACGAACTTGAAGCTTTCTTT.